The present TCR beta chain was sequenced within a study of cytomegalovirus exposure and HLA in healthy donors. Study-wide findings and caveats: Across donors, presence/absence analyses took sequencing depth to be roughly uniform. The likely explanation for a cluster of highly shared sequence variants was sequencing artifact. HLA allele associations emerged for fewer than 20,000 TCR beta sequences in a later analysis, at 0.05 false discovery rate. Accurate predictions that matched the HLA-A and HLA-B alleles of most subjects were reportedly made from TCR beta sequences.

Germline lookup yields CDR1 LGHNA and CDR2 YSLEER. The CDR3 totals 14 residues. The junction had 6 bases not matched to a gene; V was cut back by 4 bases and J by 5 bases. PCR amplification relied on 60 Vbeta primers (plus 13 Jbeta primers). Clones were sequenced by immunoSEQ multiplex PCR, and TCRdb holds only the in-frame ones, with some missing. The repertoire includes 83,000 or so clones, about three quarters of them detected once, and around a tenth sits in the top ten. As regards this clone: Its antigen remains unidentified.

This receptor was taken from a man aged 30 to 39 in good health and CMV-seropositive. This chain uses TRBV4-3 with TRBJ1-2; 8 bases fit TRBD1. The material sequenced was PBMCs. This CDR3 is CASSPDRGGYGYTF. CDR3 bases: TGCGCCAGCAGCCCCGACAGGGGTGGGTATGGCTACACCTTC.